Each of the 31 T cell receptor beta chains below was sequenced from the same sample in a study of blood T cell repertoires in COVID-19. Here immunoSEQ multiplex PCR was the method, and the copy in TCRdb shows in-frame clones only, minus some. The repertoire consists of some 170,000 clones, with about 91% occurring once and the leading ten covering 1.5% to 2%. Sequencing was done on a sample of peripheral blood. Receptors originate from a woman aged 45-65 years with acute or convalescent COVID-19.

V is TRBV12-5 and J is TRBJ2-2; D uncertain. The CDR3 has 15 residues. V lost 5 bases, J lost 7 bases, and 17 bases lay in between. The germline V gene has CDR1 LGHNT and CDR2 FRNRAP. The CDR3 DNA sequence: TGTGCTAGTGGTCTACACGACTTGTACGGCGGGGAGCTGTTTTTT. This translates into CASGLHDLYGGELFF.

As regards this clone: The same CDR3 is also encoded by other DNA sequences in this sample. The chain uses TRBV6-6 and TRBJ1-2; D might be TRBD1 (5 bases). CDR3 length: 13 amino acids. Germline CDR1 is MNHNY and CDR2 is SVGAGI (reference sequence). Trimming took off 2 bases at V and 3 bases at J, with 7 bases between the two ends. As DNA, the CDR3 is TGTGCCAGCAGTTACGGGGGGGACTATGGCTACACCTTC. Residues: CASSYGGDYGYTF.

The J gene is TRBJ2-1, the V gene TRBV12-5; 8 bases fit TRBD1. The trim removed 9 bases at V and 4 bases at J, leaving 5 bases unmatched. The CDR3 length is 13 residues. Per the germline V gene, CDR1 is LGHNT and CDR2 is FRNRAP. The CDR3 is CASRTGTYNEQFF. CDR3 nucleotide sequence: TGTGCTAGCCGGACAGGGACTTACAATGAGCAGTTCTTC.

This chain joins TRBV29-1 and TRBJ1-1; D uncertain. The CDR3 consists of 11 residues. CDR1 SQVTM and CDR2 ANQGSEA come from the germline V gene. Deletions cut 4 bases from V and 5 bases from J, with 8 bases between. The CDR3 DNA reads as TGCAGCGTTGTTTCGGGTACTGAAGCTTTCTTT. It specifies CSVVSGTEAFF.

This chain links TRBV27 with TRBJ2-7, with 7 bases lining up with TRBD1. Trimming at V came to 3 bases and at J to 2 bases, leaving 1 base not matched to a gene. The CDR3 sequence is 13 residues long. CDR1 is MNHEY, CDR2 SMNVEV, per germline (reference sequence). The DNA for the CDR3 is TGTGCCAGCAGTTTTACAGGGGCCTACGAGCAGTACTTC. Translating it yields CASSFTGAYEQYF.

The CDR3 is CASSPPSGTGELFF. DNA for the CDR3: TGTGCCAGCAGCCCCCCTAGCGGGACCGGGGAGCTGTTTTTT. V is TRBV5-4 and J is TRBJ2-2, with 8 bases that match TRBD2. The germline V gene has CDR1 SGHNT and CDR2 YYREEE (reference sequence). The CDR3 extends over 14 amino acids. The trim removed 4 bases at V and 5 bases at J, leaving 4 bases unmatched. The full variable domain, in which reference TRBV5-4 and TRBJ2-2 provide the parts outside the CDR3, is ETGVTQSPTHLIKTRGQQVTLRCSSQSGHNTVSWYQQALGQGPQFIFQYYREEENGRGNFPPRFSGLQFPNYSSELNVNALELDDSALYLCASSPPSGTGELFFGEGSRLTVL.

The chain combines TRBV4-3 with TRBJ2-5, with D maybe TRBD2 (6 bases). V lost 2 bases to trimming and J lost 5 bases, with 18 bases between them. Germline CDR1 LGHNA, CDR2 YSLEER. The CDR3 totals 16 residues. CDR3 in DNA: TGCGCCAGCAGCCAAAACCCCACTATGGAGGGGGAGACCCAGTACTTC. This codes for CASSQNPTMEGETQYF.

The chain recombines TRBV6-6 with TRBJ1-5, with 7 bases fitting TRBD1. CDR1 is MNHNY and CDR2 is SVGAGI in the germline V gene (reference sequence). The CDR3 totals 17 residues. J lost 0 bases, V lost 5 bases, and 10 bases had no gene match. CDR3 protein: CASSPPGGSYSNQPQHF. As DNA, the CDR3 is TGTGCCAGCAGTCCGCCAGGGGGTTCTTATAGCAATCAGCCCCAGCATTTT.

This chain links TRBV11-2 with TRBJ2-2, with D unresolved. The CDR3 is 12 amino acids. V lost 5 bases and J 6 bases, leaving 7 bases between the germline ends. CDR1 SGHAT and CDR2 FQNNGV come from the germline V gene. CDR3 sequence: CASSRTAGELFF. CDR3 nucleotides: TGTGCCAGCAGCCGCACGGCCGGGGAGCTGTTTTTT.

The chain recombines TRBV30 with TRBJ1-2; the match to TRBD1 covers 7 bases. The CDR3 runs to 13 residues. CDR1 GTSNPN and CDR2 SVGIG come from the germline V gene (reference sequence). The V segment lost 3 bases and the J segment 3 bases; nucleotides outside the gene matches: 4. CDR3: CAWRLTGYYGYTF. The DNA of the CDR3 is TGTGCCTGGAGACTGACAGGGTACTATGGCTACACCTTC.

This clone has just one count. J is TRBJ1-2 and V is TRBV30, with TRBD1 matching 7 bases. This CDR3 has 15 amino acids. The ends lost 4 bases at V and 8 bases at J; junction bases unmatched: 16. Germline V gene sequence: CDR1 GTSNPN, CDR2 SVGIG (reference sequence). The CDR3 region has the DNA TGTGCCTGGAATATTCCGCGACAGGGAAGGGACGGCTACACCTTC. Translation gives CAWNIPRQGRDGYTF.

This clone was observed a handful of times. The chain uses TRBV6-6 and TRBJ1-2, with a weak D call TRBD1 (5 bases). Germline-derived CDR1 and CDR2 are MNHNY and SVGAGI (reference sequence). The CDR3 has 13 residues. Trimming pared 0 bases from V and 7 bases from J, leaving 9 bases between. The CDR3 sequence is CASSYSTGGGYTF. The CDR3 bases are TGTGCCAGCAGTTACTCGACGGGGGGTGGCTACACCTTC.

V is TRBV24-1 and J is TRBJ2-3, with 9 bases matching TRBD1. CDR1 and CDR2 (germline): KGHDR, SFDVKD. The CDR3 is made up of 15 amino acids. Unmatched junction bases numbered 0, after V lost 2 bases and J lost 1 base. The CDR3 sequence: CATSDWTGGTDTQYF. Written as DNA, the CDR3 is TGTGCCACCAGTGATTGGACAGGGGGCACAGATACGCAGTATTTT.

The V call is TRBV2, the J call TRBJ2-2, with TRBD2 matching 7 bases. Germline V gene data show CDR1 as SNHLY and CDR2 as FYNNEI. The V gene end was trimmed by 3 bases and the J gene end by 6 bases; junction bases not matched to a gene: 1. The CDR3 totals 13 residues. The CDR3: CASSETSPGELFF. CDR3 bases: TGTGCCAGCAGTGAGACTAGCCCCGGGGAGCTGTTTTTT.

The rearrangement uses TRBV29-1 and TRBJ1-1; tentatively, D is TRBD1 (5 bases). Germline lookup yields CDR1 SQVTM and CDR2 ANQGSEA. Between the trimmed V and J ends, which lost 4 bases and 4 bases, there was a span of 13 bases. The CDR3 extends over 13 amino acids. CDR3 amino acids: CSVVRGPSTEAFF. The DNA of the CDR3 is TGCAGCGTTGTAAGGGGTCCCAGCACTGAAGCTTTCTTT.

This chain connects TRBV9 to TRBJ2-1; 11 nucleotides line up with TRBD1. V shed 0 bases and J 3 bases; nucleotides not matched to a gene: 2. The CDR3 runs to 16 residues. CDR1 SGDLS and CDR2 YYNGEE come from the germline V gene. Here the CDR3 reads CASSVAGTGGYNEQFF. As DNA, the CDR3 is TGTGCCAGCAGCGTAGCCGGGACAGGGGGCTACAATGAGCAGTTCTTC.

V gene TRBV6-5 combines with J gene TRBJ2-1; 7 nucleotides match TRBD2. The junction had 6 bases not matched to a gene; V was cut back by 0 bases and J by 4 bases. This CDR3 has 16 amino acids. Germline values: CDR1 MNHEY, CDR2 SVGAGI. Here the CDR3 DNA reads TGTGCCAGCAGTTACTCGGATAGCGGGTTTTACAATGAGCAGTTCTTC. This translates into CASSYSDSGFYNEQFF.

This clone has just one count. The gene calls are TRBV6-6 and TRBJ1-2; 7 bases are a match to TRBD1. The V gene end was trimmed by 2 bases and the J gene end by 6 bases; junction bases not matched to a gene: 9. Germline lookup yields CDR1 MNHNY and CDR2 SVGAGI (reference sequence). This CDR3 has 15 residues. Written as DNA, the CDR3 is TGTGCCAGCAGTTACCCCGGGACAGTGAAGGATGGCTACACCTTC. This encodes CASSYPGTVKDGYTF.

V usage is TRBV6-6 and J usage is TRBJ1-2, with D hard to call. V was shortened by 6 bases and J by 9 bases, with 17 bases between the two germline ends. The CDR3 loop spans 13 amino acids. Germline V gives CDR1 MNHNY, CDR2 SVGAGI (reference sequence). The CDR3: CASRIDLQLRYTF. The CDR3 coding sequence is TGTGCCAGCAGAATAGACCTGCAACTACGCTACACCTTC.

The CDR3 reads CASLPIEEGYEQYF. In DNA form, the CDR3 reads TGTGCCAGCCTTCCGATAGAAGAGGGTTACGAGCAGTACTTC. The rearrangement links TRBV2 to TRBJ2-7, with D possibly being TRBD2 (5 bases). V lost 8 bases, J lost 4 bases, and 18 bases lay in between. Germline loops: CDR1 SNHLY, CDR2 FYNNEI. The CDR3 sequence is 14 residues long.

The count of this clone is one. This chain connects TRBV4-2 to TRBJ1-2; 8 bases are a match to TRBD1. Germline CDR1 is LGHNA and CDR2 is YNFKEQ. The CDR3 is 16 amino acids. V lost 0 bases to trimming and J lost 6 bases; unmatched junction nucleotides: 9. The CDR3 coding sequence is TGTGCCAGCAGCCAAGATCGAGGACAGGGTGGGGATGGCTACACCTTC. The encoded protein is CASSQDRGQGGDGYTF.

This clone has more than one count but fewer than ten. This chain links TRBV7-2 with TRBJ1-2; 10 positions match TRBD1. V lost 5 bases to trimming and J lost 7 bases; unmatched junction nucleotides: 4. The CDR3 has 13 residues. Germline V gene data show CDR1 as SGHTA and CDR2 as FQGNSA. CDR3 nucleotide sequence: TGTGCCAGCAGCGACAGGGGGCGGAGTGGCTACACCTTC. It translates to CASSDRGRSGYTF.

This clone was detected many times. V gene TRBV10-3 combines with J gene TRBJ1-1; 7 bases fit TRBD1. Germline V gives CDR1 ENHRY, CDR2 SYGVKD. The CDR3 is made up of 15 amino acids. With 3 bases clipped from V and 7 bases from J, the junction kept 11 bases outside the gene matches. The CDR3 sequence is CAISDTVTGAGEAFF. CDR3 in DNA: TGTGCCATCAGTGATACGGTTACAGGGGCTGGTGAAGCTTTCTTT.

The CDR3 region is CASSLGAANTEAFF. The CDR3 DNA reads TGTGCCAGCAGCTTAGGAGCGGCGAACACTGAAGCTTTCTTT. V is TRBV11-3 and J is TRBJ1-1; D ambiguous. Germline CDR1 is SGHNT and CDR2 is YENEEA. The CDR3 totals 14 residues. Trimming cost V 1 base and J 1 base, with 7 bases left between them.

Concerning this clone: The sample contains more than one DNA sequence encoding this CDR3. J is TRBJ1-5 and V is TRBV6-2 or TRBV6-3, with 7 bases that match TRBD1. CDR1 MNHEY and CDR2 SVGEGT come from the germline V gene. V was clipped by 5 bases and J by 4 bases; unmatched bases: 2. The CDR3 is 13 residues long. The CDR3 is CASSDRVNQPQHF. DNA for the CDR3: TGTGCCAGCAGTGACAGGGTAAATCAGCCCCAGCATTTT.

V is TRBV20-1 and J is TRBJ2-1; D gene unclear. The CDR3 extends over 11 amino acids. The germline CDR1 and CDR2 sequences are DFQATT and SNEGSKA (reference sequence). The V end lost 2 bases, the J end lost 8 bases, and 7 bases lay between the germline ends. CDR3 protein: CSARFRDEQFF. As DNA, the CDR3 is TGCAGTGCTAGATTTAGAGATGAGCAGTTCTTC.

The rearrangement links TRBV23-1 to TRBJ1-1; the D is unclear. TRBV23-1 is sorted into the ORF group, with uncertain function. V lost 3 bases to trimming and J lost 3 bases, with 20 bases between them. The CDR3 has 17 residues. The CDR3 DNA follows: TGCGCCAGCAGTCAGCCGCCTCTGTCCTCCCCGGACACTGAAGCTTTCTTT. Translated, it gives CASSQPPLSSPDTEAFF.

The J gene is TRBJ1-2, the V gene TRBV11-3, with D possibly matching TRBD1 (5 bases). CDR3 size: 13 residues. Germline V lookup: CDR1 SGHNT, CDR2 YENEEA. V lost 5 bases, J lost 8 bases, and 15 bases lay in between. The CDR3 here is CASSLGQVQGYTF. Written as DNA, the CDR3 is TGTGCCAGCAGCCTAGGACAAGTGCAGGGCTACACCTTC.

The chain is built from TRBV19 and TRBJ1-1; D remains unclear. Looked up from germline, CDR1 is LNHDA and CDR2 is SQIVND (reference sequence). Trimming cost V 3 bases and J 2 bases, with 13 bases left between them. The CDR3 is 15 amino acids. CDR3 loop: CASSITGFANTEAFF. CDR3 bases: TGTGCCAGTAGTATTACGGGGTTTGCCAACACTGAAGCTTTCTTT. Filled out from reference TRBV19 and TRBJ1-1, the complete variable domain reads DGGITQSPKYLFRKEGQNVTLSCEQNLNHDAMYWYRQDPGQGLRLIYYSQIVNDFQKGDIAEGYSVSREKKESFPLTVTSAQKNPTAFYLCASSITGFANTEAFFGQGTRLTVV.

This CDR3 reads CASSNGLLGGDTQYF. In nucleotides, the CDR3 is TGTGCCAGCAGCAACGGGCTTCTAGGAGGAGATACGCAGTATTTT. V gene TRBV6-6 combines with J gene TRBJ2-3; the D gene is possibly TRBD2 (5 bases). The ends were cut back, 6 bases at V and 5 bases at J, with 18 bases in the middle. There are 15 residues in the CDR3. Germline loops: CDR1 MNHNY, CDR2 SVGAGI (reference sequence).

The V and J genes are TRBV30 and TRBJ2-5, with 8 nucleotides matching TRBD1. Germline V gene data show CDR1 as GTSNPN and CDR2 as SVGIG (reference sequence). Trimming removed 4 bases from V and 2 bases from J; junction bases left unmatched: 3. This CDR3 has 13 amino acids. Here the CDR3 reads CAWKTGGQETQYF. CDR3 nucleotides: TGTGCCTGGAAAACAGGGGGGCAAGAGACCCAGTACTTC. Full variable domain (rest looked up from reference TRBV30 and TRBJ2-5): SQTIHQWPATLVQPVGSPLSLECTVEGTSNPNLYWYRQAAGRGLQLLFYSVGIGQISSEVPQNLSASRPQDRQFILSSKKLLLSDSGFYLCAWKTGGQETQYFGPGTRLLVL.